Below are 11 T cell receptor beta chains sequenced from a single sample in a study of T and B cells in COVID-19 patients (TCRdb year 2020). Genomic DNA extracted from blood, in amounts of roughly 250-550 ng, served as the starting material for amplifying TRB repertoires. These reads were obtained on an Illumina MiSeq. Multiplex PCR with BIOMED2 TRB-A/B primer pools was used to amplify TRB rearrangements. The public reads were reprocessed in TCRdb via fastp at Q25 and MiXCR, keeping in-frame beta chains. Each entry merges the rows of one CDR3 protein and shows their most common DNA and genes. The sample yields about 14,000 distinct CDR3 sequences; roughly 23% were counted once. 4% to 5% of the sample comes from the top ten. Source material: blood. The receptors originated from a human donor who had recovered from COVID-19.

V and J are TRBV14 and TRBJ2-2, with D perhaps TRBD1 (5 bases). There are 17 residues in the CDR3. V was clipped by 4 bases and J by 5 bases, with 20 bases between them. The V gene's germline CDR1 is SGHDN and CDR2 FVKESK. The CDR3 nucleotides read TGTGCCAGCAGCCGGACACCCCACTTTTTTGGGACCGGGGAGCTGTTTTTT. Its translation: CASSRTPHFFGTGELFF.

The table lists this clonotype with a few counts. This chain uses TRBV28 with TRBJ1-6, with TRBD1 matching over 10 bases. The CDR3 runs 18 residues. Trimming removed 5 bases from V and 3 bases from J; junction bases left unmatched: 10. Germline values: CDR1 MDHEN, CDR2 SYDVKM. The CDR3 DNA reads as TGTGCCAGCAGTCCTCGGACAGGGGGTTCTATCTATAATTCACCCCTCCACTTT. This translates into CASSPRTGGSIYNSPLHF.

This clonotype appeared many times. V and J are TRBV27 and TRBJ1-2, with 8 bases lining up with TRBD1. The junction had 11 bases not matched to a gene; V was cut back by 7 bases and J by 4 bases. This CDR3 is 15 amino acids long. From germline, CDR1 is MNHEY and CDR2 SMNVEV (reference sequence). In DNA form, the CDR3 reads TGTGCCAGCACCCTAAAACAGGGGGGGGTCTATGGCTACACCTTC. The encoded protein is CASTLKQGGVYGYTF.

By its share, this clonotype is medium-sized. This sequence joins TRBV27 and TRBJ2-2, with TRBD2 matching 8 bases. With V trimmed by 8 bases and J by 3 bases, 11 bases remained unmatched. This CDR3 region has 16 residues. From germline, CDR1 is MNHEY and CDR2 SMNVEV (reference sequence). In nucleotides, the CDR3 is TGTGCCAGCTCCGGCGGGGGGCGGCGTCACACCGGGGAGCTGTTTTTT. This encodes CASSGGGRRHTGELFF.

This clonotype was counted only a few times. The chain uses TRBV5-1 and TRBJ2-7, with D perhaps matching TRBD1 (7 bases). The CDR3 spans 15 residues. V was clipped by 0 bases and J by 4 bases, with 14 bases between them. Germline CDR1 reads SGHRS; CDR2 reads YFSETQ. The CDR3 here is CASSLVVRGEYEQYF. As DNA, the CDR3 is TGCGCCAGCAGCTTGGTTGTCAGGGGGGAATACGAGCAGTACTTC.

This clonotype qualifies as medium-sized. The CDR3 region has the DNA TGTGCCAGCAGACCGCAGACAGGGGGGTATGGATCACCCCTCCACTTT. It is translated as CASRPQTGGYGSPLHF. V usage is TRBV6-5 and J usage is TRBJ1-6; 9 nucleotides match TRBD1. Looked up from germline, CDR1 is MNHEY and CDR2 is SVGAGI. Trimming at V came to 6 bases and at J to 10 bases, leaving 13 bases not matched to a gene. This CDR3 comprises 16 residues.

By sample fraction, this clonotype is medium-sized. The rearrangement joins TRBV5-6 to TRBJ2-1; D unclear. V was trimmed by 4 bases and J by 9 bases, leaving 17 bases between them. The CDR3 sequence is 14 residues long. Germline CDR1 and CDR2: SGHDT and YYEEEE. The DNA for the CDR3 is TGTGCCAGCAGCCTTGACTGGGATAGTAGTGAGCAGTTCTTC. It encodes CASSLDWDSSEQFF.

This clonotype qualifies as medium-sized. The chain employs TRBV19 and TRBJ1-2; D gene ambiguous. The germline V and J ends were trimmed by 3 bases and 7 bases, with 12 bases remaining between them. There are 13 residues in the CDR3. Germline CDR1 LNHDA, CDR2 SQIVND (reference sequence). The CDR3 reads CASSIPPGGGYTF. The CDR3 DNA reads TGTGCCAGTAGTATTCCCCCTGGAGGTGGCTACACCTTC.

In its sample, this clonotype ranks as medium-sized (0.01 to 0.1%). The CDR3 protein is CASRPPWQGEQYF. The DNA for the CDR3 is TGTGCCAGCAGGCCCCCTTGGCAGGGCGAGCAGTACTTC. The chain combines TRBV27 with TRBJ2-7; TRBD1 might be the D (5 bases). The V end was cut by 6 bases, the J end by 6 bases, with 15 bases between. This CDR3 contains 13 residues. Germline CDR1 reads MNHEY; CDR2 reads SMNVEV (reference sequence).

This clonotype was picked up a small number of times. The gene calls are TRBV5-1 and TRBJ2-1; the D is unclear. Deletions cut 2 bases from V and 9 bases from J, with 15 bases between. CDR3 length: 14 residues. CDR1 and CDR2 (germline): SGHRS, YFSETQ. The CDR3 DNA is TGCGCCAGCAGCTTAGCAGACCGATCGGGTGAGCAGTTCTTC. It is translated as CASSLADRSGEQFF.

The rearrangement links TRBV5-1 to TRBJ2-1, with 9 bases identical to TRBD1. CDR3 length equals 15 residues. Trimming removed 5 bases from V and 1 base from J; junction bases left unmatched: 4. Germline V gene lookup returns CDR1 SGHRS and CDR2 YFSETQ. CDR3 protein: CASRAGQGSYNEQFF. CDR3 nucleotide sequence: TGCGCCAGCAGGGCGGGACAGGGATCCTACAATGAGCAGTTCTTC.